These 25 T cell receptor beta chains were all obtained from the same sample, sequenced in a study of shared clonotypes between healthy human individuals (dated by TCRdb to between 2020 and 2021). Library preparation employed the immunoSEQ multiplex PCR assay. Entries here come from immuneACCESS through TCRdb and include only in-frame sequences with V and J called. Some clones fail to appear in such tables; in the studies checked, an unresolved V gene covers under half of the shortfall, and the cause of the remainder is unknown. In this sample the table shows 2.5 million or so clones, around 90% of which occur a single time. 0.11% to 0.15% of the sample is taken by the ten largest. The sequenced sample consisted of naive CD4+ T cells sorted from blood. The label giving this sample's cell subset or site can be read as: CD45RA+ positively selected. These receptors came from a man aged 18 to 30 in good health.

This chain links TRBV7-9 with TRBJ2-1, with 8 nucleotides matching TRBD2. Germline-derived CDR1 and CDR2 are SEHNR and FQNEAQ (reference sequence). V shed 5 bases, J shed 4 bases, and the junction held 7 bases outside the gene matches. The CDR3 extends over 15 amino acids. The DNA of the CDR3 is TGTGCCAGCAGCCCCCTCGGGACTAGATACAATGAGCAGTTCTTC. Its translation is CASSPLGTRYNEQFF.

This chain joins TRBV7-2 and TRBJ2-7, with D maybe TRBD2 (5 bases). Per germline, CDR1 SGHTA and CDR2 FQGNSA. The CDR3 contains 15 residues. V lost 4 bases and J 4 bases, leaving 17 bases between the germline ends. CDR3 DNA sequence: TGTGCCAGCAGCTACCAGACTACTCCATCTTACGAGCAGTACTTC. Protein sequence: CASSYQTTPSYEQYF.

The rearrangement links TRBV11-2 to TRBJ2-1, with TRBD2 identical over 13 bases. This CDR3 is 14 amino acids long. CDR1 and CDR2 from the germline V gene are SGHAT and FQNNGV. J was trimmed by 12 bases and V by 3 bases; bases with no gene match: 5. The CDR3 region is CASSFGLAGEVQFF. In DNA form, the CDR3 reads TGTGCCAGCAGCTTCGGACTAGCGGGAGAGGTGCAGTTCTTC. The variable domain in full, completed from reference TRBV11-2 and TRBJ2-1, reads EAGVAQSPRYKIIEKRQSVAFWCNPISGHATLYWYQQILGQGPKLLIQFQNNGVVDDSQLPKDRFSAERLKGVDSTLKIQPAKLEDSAVYLCASSFGLAGEVQFFGPGTRLTVL.

The genes are TRBV5-1 and TRBJ2-5; D may be TRBD2 (6 bases). V was trimmed by 6 bases and J by 4 bases, leaving 19 bases between them. This CDR3 spans 15 amino acids. Germline V gives CDR1 SGHRS, CDR2 YFSETQ. The CDR3, as DNA: TGCGCCAGCACACTAGCTGATCGGGGCCGAGAGACCCAGTACTTC. Amino acid sequence: CASTLADRGRETQYF.

This clone has a handful of counts. This sequence joins TRBV6-6 and TRBJ1-1; D ambiguous. The CDR3 is made up of 14 amino acids. Looked up from germline, CDR1 is MNHNY and CDR2 is SVGAGI (reference sequence). With 0 bases removed from V and 5 bases from J, the gap between germline ends came to 10 bases. The CDR3 reads CASSYSKGETEAFF. The CDR3 nucleotides are TGTGCCAGCAGTTACTCGAAGGGAGAGACTGAAGCTTTCTTT.

The CDR3 DNA reads as TGTGCCAGTAGTATCGGGGCCCCGGGTGGCTACACCTTC. It translates to CASSIGAPGGYTF. J is TRBJ1-2 and V is TRBV19; possibly TRBD1 for D (5 bases). The CDR3 loop spans 13 amino acids. With 3 bases removed from V and 7 bases from J, the gap between germline ends came to 12 bases. Per germline, CDR1 LNHDA and CDR2 SQIVND (reference sequence).

A note on this clone: The same CDR3 arises from other DNA sequences in this sample as well. The V gene is TRBV9, the J gene TRBJ2-3, with unresolved D. Germline CDR1 reads SGDLS; CDR2 reads YYNGEE. The CDR3 spans 12 residues. Deletions cut 2 bases from V and 0 bases from J, with 1 base between. The CDR3 DNA reads TGTGCCAGCAGCGTTAGCACAGATACGCAGTATTTT. Amino acids: CASSVSTDTQYF.

The gene calls are TRBV19 and TRBJ1-1, with D unresolved. The V gene's germline CDR1 is LNHDA and CDR2 SQIVND (reference sequence). V dropped 4 bases and J dropped 3 bases, with 21 bases sitting between them. This CDR3 is built from 17 residues. CDR3 in DNA: TGTGCCAGTAGTAGTTTAGGGAGGAGGGAGGCCGACACTGAAGCTTTCTTT. This sequence encodes CASSSLGRREADTEAFF.

The V gene is TRBV5-1, the J gene TRBJ1-2; no firm D call. Germline-derived CDR1 and CDR2 are SGHRS and YFSETQ. This CDR3 contains 13 residues. Trimming removed 4 bases at V and 6 bases at J, with 13 bases between. The CDR3 loop reads CASSPLGNDGYTF. The CDR3 DNA sequence: TGCGCCAGCAGCCCTCTAGGGAACGATGGCTACACCTTC.

The chain is built from TRBV21-1 and TRBJ1-4. TRBV21-1 is annotated as a pseudogene. The CDR3 consists of 14 residues. CDR3 sequence (DNA): TGTGCCAGCAGTTCGGGACGAAGTAATAGAAAACTGTTTTTT. Translation: CASSSGRSNRKLFF.

This clone was seen only once. V is TRBV28 and J is TRBJ1-1; 7 bases map to TRBD1. The CDR3 contains 11 residues. Germline V gives CDR1 MDHEN, CDR2 SYDVKM. Losses at the gene ends were 6 bases for V and 7 bases for J; bases not matched to a gene: 2. CDR3 DNA sequence: TGTGCCAGCAGGGGACAGCTTGAAGCTTTCTTT. It is translated as CASRGQLEAFF.

The chain combines TRBV2 with TRBJ2-1; a possible D gene is TRBD1 (5 bases). The CDR3 is 11 amino acids. Germline CDR1 reads SNHLY; CDR2 reads FYNNEI. Trimming shortened V by 5 bases and J by 9 bases, and 8 bases separated the two germline ends. CDR3 in amino acids: CASSSGFEQFF. CDR3 bases: TGTGCCAGCAGTTCAGGGTTTGAGCAGTTCTTC. The full variable domain, completed using reference TRBV2 and TRBJ2-1, is EPEVTQTPSHQVTQMGQEVILRCVPISNHLYFYWYRQILGQKVEFLVSFYNNEISEKSEIFDDQFSVERPDGSNFTLKIRSTKLEDSAMYFCASSSGFEQFFGPGTRLTVL.

This CDR3 reads CASSVAALAGETQYF. Here the CDR3 DNA reads TGTGCCAGCAGCGTAGCCGCACTAGCGGGAGAGACCCAGTACTTC. This chain connects TRBV9 to TRBJ2-5; 9 bases match TRBD2. The V gene end was trimmed by 0 bases and the J gene end by 4 bases; junction bases not matched to a gene: 4. Germline V gives CDR1 SGDLS, CDR2 YYNGEE. The CDR3 sequence is 15 residues long.

V and J are TRBV7-2 and TRBJ2-5, with 9 positions matching TRBD1. The CDR3 spans 15 residues. After removal of 5 bases from V and 5 bases from J, the junction contained 9 bases not matched to a gene. Germline CDR1 SGHTA, CDR2 FQGNSA. CDR3 sequence reads: CASSARRTGEETQYF. The CDR3 DNA sequence: TGTGCCAGCAGCGCGAGAAGGACAGGGGAGGAGACCCAGTACTTC.

This clone was recorded a few times. This sample also contains other DNA sequences that code for the same CDR3. The chain links TRBV7-2 to TRBJ2-1; TRBD2 aligns across 8 bases. CDR1 is SGHTA and CDR2 is FQGNSA in the germline V gene. The J segment lost 2 bases and the V segment lost 1 base, leaving 1 base of the junction unmatched. The CDR3 sequence is 15 residues long. CDR3 loop: CASSLELAAYNEQFF. The CDR3 nucleotides are TGTGCCAGCAGCTTAGAACTAGCGGCCTACAATGAGCAGTTCTTC.

The chain has TRBV19 and TRBJ2-7; 7 bases line up with TRBD1. The CDR3 extends over 14 amino acids. The germline gives CDR1 LNHDA, CDR2 SQIVND (reference sequence). The trim removed 3 bases at V and 2 bases at J, leaving 4 bases unmatched. CDR3 sequence: CASSMWTGAYEQYF. CDR3 nucleotides: TGTGCCAGTAGTATGTGGACAGGAGCCTACGAGCAGTACTTC.

Regarding this clone: The same CDR3 can be traced to other DNA sequences in this sample. V and J are TRBV18 and TRBJ1-6; the D is unclear. CDR3 length: 11 residues. Germline values: CDR1 KGHSH, CDR2 LQKENI. With 5 bases removed from V and 7 bases from J, the gap between germline ends came to 3 bases. This CDR3 is CASSSNSPLHF. In DNA, the CDR3 is TGTGCCAGCTCATCAAATTCACCCCTCCACTTT.

The chain joins TRBV10-2 to TRBJ2-2; D is ambiguous. This CDR3 is 14 amino acids long. V was shortened by 2 bases and J by 4 bases, with 8 bases between the two germline ends. Germline values: CDR1 WSHSY, CDR2 SAAADI. DNA of the CDR3: TGCGCCAGCAGTGAGATCCTCGGCACCGGGGAGCTGTTTTTT. Amino acid sequence: CASSEILGTGELFF.

Comment on this clone: Other DNA sequences in this specimen translate into the identical CDR3. The chain carries TRBV18 and TRBJ2-7; D is perhaps TRBD2 (6 bases). The V gene lost 3 bases and the J gene lost 6 bases, with 9 bases spanning the gap. Germline V lookup: CDR1 KGHSH, CDR2 LQKENI. The CDR3 spans 12 residues. CDR3 nucleotide sequence: TGTGCCAGCTCACCTTCCGGGGGCGAGCAGTACTTC. Protein: CASSPSGGEQYF.

This chain joins TRBV29-1 and TRBJ2-7; no clear D gene. CDR3 length: 13 residues. CDR1 and CDR2 from the germline V gene are SQVTM and ANQGSEA. Trimming took off 1 base at V and 3 bases at J, with 10 bases between the two ends. The CDR3 DNA reads TGCAGCGTTGAAGGCCCTCCCTACTACGAGCAGTACTTC. Its translation: CSVEGPPYYEQYF.

This chain uses TRBV7-2 with TRBJ2-4; 9 nucleotides align to TRBD2. With 2 bases clipped from V and 6 bases from J, the junction kept 17 bases outside the gene matches. CDR1 and CDR2 (germline): SGHTA, FQGNSA. This CDR3 is 19 amino acids long. The CDR3 region has the DNA TGTGCCAGCAGCTTACGAAGGGATATAGCGGGAGAAAGAAGAAACATTCAGTACTTC. Translating it yields CASSLRRDIAGERRNIQYF.

The rearrangement uses TRBV19 and TRBJ2-2; 9 bases agree with TRBD1. With V trimmed by 4 bases and J by 6 bases, 3 bases remained unmatched. Per the germline V gene, CDR1 is LNHDA and CDR2 is SQIVND (reference sequence). This CDR3 region has 14 residues. In DNA form, the CDR3 reads TGTGCCAGTAGTACGACAGGGGGGGCCGGGGAGCTGTTTTTT. Translated, it gives CASSTTGGAGELFF.

The J gene is TRBJ2-7, the V gene TRBV5-1, with 9 bases aligning to TRBD2. The CDR3 runs 15 residues. V was pared by 0 bases and J by 3 bases, with 4 bases of the junction left unmatched. Germline CDR1 SGHRS, CDR2 YFSETQ. The CDR3 nucleotides are TGCGCCAGCAGCTTGGTGATGCGGGGGGGCTACGAGCAGTACTTC. Translating gives CASSLVMRGGYEQYF.

This clone was recorded only once. The chain carries TRBV28 and TRBJ2-7, with D perhaps matching TRBD1 (6 bases). V dropped 4 bases and J dropped 6 bases, with 10 bases sitting between them. Looked up from germline, CDR1 is MDHEN and CDR2 is SYDVKM. The CDR3 extends over 12 amino acids. As DNA, the CDR3 is TGTGCCAGCAGTTCCCAGGGGTTCGAGCAGTACTTC. Translation: CASSSQGFEQYF.

This clone was recorded once. The chain is built from TRBV18 and TRBJ2-2, with D unclear. CDR1 KGHSH and CDR2 LQKENI come from the germline V gene. Trimming removed 6 bases at V and 6 bases at J, with 17 bases between. CDR3 length: 15 residues. The CDR3 nucleotides read TGTGCCAGCTCCGTTGACCTGAGGTCCCCCGGGGAGCTGTTTTTT. Its translation: CASSVDLRSPGELFF.